This is a list of T cell receptor beta chains from one sample in a study of blood T cell repertoires in COVID-19. Some clones are missing from TCRdb's copy, which holds only in-frame ones; the method was immunoSEQ multiplex PCR. The sample shows 100,000 to 150,000 clones, approximately 88% of them seen only once. Input material: peripheral blood. These receptors were collected from a woman aged 25 to 39 who had recovered from COVID-19. CDR3s include the opening cysteine and the closing phenylalanine or tryptophan. D genes are given only for firm matches. Only part of the rows carry a size: once, few, many, or a class if the clone is expanded.

V gene: TRBV27; J gene: TRBJ2-7; D gene: .; clone size: .; CDR3 protein: CASSDRYLYEQYF; CDR3 DNA: TGTGCCAGCAGCGACAGGTATCTCTACGAGCAGTACTTC
V gene: TRBV19; J gene: TRBJ1-5; D gene: TRBD1; clone size: .; CDR3 protein: CASRSGGYQPQHF; CDR3 DNA: TGTGCCAGTAGGTCAGGGGGTTATCAGCCCCAGCATTTT
V gene: TRBV5-1; J gene: TRBJ2-5; D gene: TRBD1; clone size: once; CDR3 protein: CASSPGTGGQETQYF; CDR3 DNA: TGCGCCAGCAGCCCCGGGACAGGGGGACAAGAGACCCAGTACTTC
V gene: TRBV16; J gene: TRBJ2-7; D gene: .; clone size: .; CDR3 protein: CASSQGSGTYEQYF; CDR3 DNA: TGTGCCAGCAGCCAGGGATCCGGGACCTACGAGCAGTACTTC
V gene: TRBV6-5; J gene: TRBJ2-2; D gene: .; clone size: .; CDR3 protein: CASSNPRGLSGELFF; CDR3 DNA: TGTGCCAGCAGCAACCCCAGGGGCCTATCCGGGGAGCTGTTTTTT
V gene: TRBV20-1; J gene: TRBJ2-7; D gene: .; clone size: .; CDR3 protein: CSANTAYEQYF; CDR3 DNA: TGCAGTGCTAACACAGCCTACGAGCAGTACTTC
V gene: TRBV11-1; J gene: TRBJ2-1; D gene: TRBD2; clone size: .; CDR3 protein: CASSASGGRVGEQFF; CDR3 DNA: TGTGCCAGCAGCGCCAGCGGGGGGCGGGTTGGTGAGCAGTTCTTC
V gene: TRBV2; J gene: TRBJ2-7; D gene: TRBD1; clone size: .; CDR3 protein: CASWTGEVLREQYF; CDR3 DNA: TGTGCCAGTTGGACAGGGGAAGTTCTGCGCGAGCAGTACTTC
V gene: TRBV18; J gene: TRBJ2-2; D gene: TRBD1; clone size: .; CDR3 protein: CASSLTGDTGELFF; CDR3 DNA: TGTGCCAGCTCACTGACAGGGGACACCGGGGAGCTGTTTTTT
V gene: TRBV7-9; J gene: TRBJ2-6; D gene: TRBD2; clone size: .; CDR3 protein: CASTPRLAGERAGANVLTF; CDR3 DNA: TGTGCCAGCACCCCCCGGTTAGCGGGGGAGAGGGCTGGGGCCAACGTCCTGACTTTC
V gene: TRBV7-9; J gene: TRBJ2-7; D gene: .; clone size: .; CDR3 protein: CASEGGDSYEQYF; CDR3 DNA: TGTGCCAGCGAGGGGGGGGACTCCTACGAGCAGTACTTC
V gene: TRBV12-3/TRBV12-4; J gene: TRBJ1-2; D gene: .; clone size: .; CDR3 protein: CASSPTRVGYTF; CDR3 DNA: TGTGCCAGCAGTCCAACCAGGGTTGGCTACACCTTC
V gene: TRBV19; J gene: TRBJ1-5; D gene: .; clone size: few; CDR3 protein: CASSMAEEEPQHF; CDR3 DNA: TGTGCCAGTAGTATGGCGGAGGAGGAGCCCCAGCATTTT
V gene: TRBV4-1; J gene: TRBJ1-2; D gene: .; clone size: few; CDR3 protein: CASSQDRGLGYTF; CDR3 DNA: TGCGCCAGCAGCCAAGATCGGGGTCTTGGCTACACCTTC
V gene: TRBV3-1/TRBV3-2; J gene: TRBJ1-2; D gene: .; clone size: .; CDR3 protein: CASSQGLQSYGYTF; CDR3 DNA: TGTGCCAGCAGCCAAGGTCTACAGAGCTATGGCTACACCTTC
V gene: TRBV4-2; J gene: TRBJ2-3; D gene: TRBD2; clone size: .; CDR3 protein: CASSQLAGATQDTQYF; CDR3 DNA: TGTGCCAGCAGCCAACTAGCGGGAGCCACCCAAGATACGCAGTATTTT
V gene: TRBV19; J gene: TRBJ1-2; D gene: TRBD1; clone size: .; CDR3 protein: CASSITGGEEGYTF; CDR3 DNA: TGTGCCAGTAGTATTACAGGGGGCGAGGAGGGCTACACCTTC
V gene: TRBV5-6; J gene: TRBJ2-7; D gene: .; clone size: .; CDR3 protein: CASSLVGAREQYF; CDR3 DNA: TGTGCCAGCAGCTTGGTAGGGGCCCGGGAGCAGTACTTC
V gene: TRBV3-1/TRBV3-2; J gene: TRBJ1-4; D gene: .; clone size: .; CDR3 protein: CASSHRGTTNEKLFF; CDR3 DNA: TGTGCCAGCAGCCACCGAGGGACAACTAATGAAAAACTGTTTTTT
V gene: TRBV7-9; J gene: TRBJ1-1; D gene: .; clone size: .; CDR3 protein: CASSSWNTEAFF; CDR3 DNA: TGTGCCAGCAGCTCATGGAACACTGAAGCTTTCTTT
V gene: TRBV12-5; J gene: TRBJ1-1; D gene: TRBD1; clone size: .; CDR3 protein: CASGFGQGWTEAFF; CDR3 DNA: TGTGCTAGTGGTTTTGGACAGGGTTGGACTGAAGCTTTCTTT
V gene: TRBV19; J gene: TRBJ1-5; D gene: TRBD1; clone size: .; CDR3 protein: CASSEARTGANQPQHF; CDR3 DNA: TGTGCCAGTAGTGAAGCCCGGACAGGGGCCAATCAGCCCCAGCATTTT
V gene: TRBV29-1; J gene: TRBJ1-2; D gene: TRBD1; clone size: .; CDR3 protein: CSVGQSHGYTF; CDR3 DNA: TGCAGCGTGGGACAGTCGCATGGCTACACCTTC
V gene: TRBV6-6; J gene: TRBJ2-7; D gene: .; clone size: .; CDR3 protein: CASSSAPGAYEQYF; CDR3 DNA: TGTGCCAGCAGCTCGGCCCCGGGAGCCTACGAGCAGTACTTC
V gene: TRBV19; J gene: TRBJ1-5; D gene: TRBD1; clone size: few; CDR3 protein: CASRITGGSNQPQHF; CDR3 DNA: TGTGCCAGTAGAATTACAGGGGGTAGCAATCAGCCCCAGCATTTT
V gene: TRBV5-1; J gene: TRBJ2-7; D gene: .; clone size: .; CDR3 protein: CASSVGTGDYEQYF; CDR3 DNA: TGCGCCAGCAGCGTCGGGACGGGAGATTACGAGCAGTACTTC
V gene: TRBV5-6; J gene: TRBJ2-7; D gene: .; clone size: .; CDR3 protein: CASSLAEGGYEQYF; CDR3 DNA: TGTGCCAGCAGCTTGGCTGAAGGGGGCTACGAGCAGTACTTC
V gene: TRBV30; J gene: TRBJ2-7; D gene: TRBD1; clone size: .; CDR3 protein: CAWKGQPYEQYF; CDR3 DNA: TGTGCCTGGAAGGGACAGCCCTACGAGCAGTACTTC
V gene: TRBV5-1; J gene: TRBJ2-7; D gene: TRBD1; clone size: .; CDR3 protein: CASSLGTGSSYEQYF; CDR3 DNA: TGCGCCAGCAGCCTCGGGACAGGCTCGTCCTACGAGCAGTACTTC
V gene: TRBV11-3; J gene: TRBJ2-3; D gene: .; clone size: .; CDR3 protein: CASSLAWTSNPDTQYF; CDR3 DNA: TGTGCCAGCAGCTTAGCCTGGACTTCTAACCCAGATACGCAGTATTTT
V gene: TRBV29-1; J gene: TRBJ1-3; D gene: TRBD1; clone size: few; CDR3 protein: CSVIQGANTIYF; CDR3 DNA: TGCAGCGTCATACAGGGGGCAAACACCATATATTTT
V gene: TRBV19; J gene: TRBJ2-2; D gene: TRBD2; clone size: .; CDR3 protein: CASSIMASGGAGELFF; CDR3 DNA: TGTGCCAGTAGTATTATGGCTAGCGGGGGAGCCGGGGAGCTGTTTTTT
V gene: TRBV12-3/TRBV12-4; J gene: TRBJ1-1; D gene: .; clone size: .; CDR3 protein: CASSLPPGTEAFF; CDR3 DNA: TGTGCCAGCAGCCTCCCTCCAGGCACTGAAGCTTTCTTT
V gene: TRBV5-1; J gene: TRBJ1-1; D gene: .; clone size: .; CDR3 protein: CASSFGGVRIEAFF; CDR3 DNA: TGCGCCAGCAGCTTTGGGGGGGTCCGGATTGAAGCTTTCTTT
V gene: TRBV30; J gene: TRBJ1-2; D gene: TRBD1; clone size: .; CDR3 protein: CAWSVTGAPTSF; CDR3 DNA: TGTGCCTGGAGTGTAACAGGGGCGCCGACCTCCTTC
V gene: TRBV5-6; J gene: TRBJ1-1; D gene: .; clone size: .; CDR3 protein: CASSLESGYTDTEAFF; CDR3 DNA: TGTGCCAGCAGCTTGGAGTCAGGGTATACTGATACGGAAGCTTTCTTT
V gene: TRBV5-1; J gene: TRBJ1-1; D gene: .; clone size: few; CDR3 protein: CASSLASNTEAFF; CDR3 DNA: TGCGCCAGCAGCTTGGCGTCGAACACTGAAGCTTTCTTT
V gene: TRBV29-1; J gene: TRBJ2-7; D gene: TRBD1; clone size: .; CDR3 protein: CSVSPGQGGPEQYF; CDR3 DNA: TGCAGCGTTTCACCGGGACAGGGAGGTCCGGAGCAGTACTTC
V gene: TRBV5-1; J gene: TRBJ2-1; D gene: TRBD1; clone size: .; CDR3 protein: CASAPLTGYTYNEQFF; CDR3 DNA: TGCGCCAGCGCCCCTTTGACAGGGTACACCTACAATGAGCAGTTCTTC
V gene: TRBV5-5; J gene: TRBJ2-2; D gene: TRBD1; clone size: once; CDR3 protein: CASSSIGTGTAGELFF; CDR3 DNA: TGTGCCAGCAGCTCGATAGGGACAGGGACGGCCGGGGAGCTGTTTTTT
V gene: TRBV12-3/TRBV12-4; J gene: TRBJ2-7; D gene: .; clone size: .; CDR3 protein: CASRRYEQYF; CDR3 DNA: TGTGCCAGCAGGAGATACGAGCAGTACTTC
V gene: TRBV5-5; J gene: TRBJ2-7; D gene: TRBD1; clone size: .; CDR3 protein: CASSLERPWDSNF; CDR3 DNA: TGTGCCAGCAGCTTGGAGCGACCCTGGGACAGTAACTTC
V gene: TRBV6-4; J gene: TRBJ2-3; D gene: .; clone size: .; CDR3 protein: CASSDPPRTRNTDTQYF; CDR3 DNA: TGTGCCAGCAGTGATCCGCCCCGGACACGAAACACAGATACGCAGTATTTT
V gene: TRBV28; J gene: TRBJ2-1; D gene: TRBD2; clone size: .; CDR3 protein: CASSPWGLAGGGYEQFF; CDR3 DNA: TGTGCCAGCAGTCCATGGGGACTAGCGGGAGGGGGGTATGAGCAGTTCTTC
V gene: TRBV20-1; J gene: TRBJ2-2; D gene: TRBD1; clone size: .; CDR3 protein: CSASGGQGRTGELFF; CDR3 DNA: TGCAGTGCTAGTGGGGGACAGGGTCGAACCGGGGAGCTGTTTTTT
V gene: TRBV19; J gene: TRBJ1-1; D gene: TRBD1; clone size: .; CDR3 protein: CASIPRDRGLGTEAFF; CDR3 DNA: TGTGCCAGTATCCCCCGGGACAGGGGGCTTGGCACTGAAGCTTTCTTT
V gene: TRBV30; J gene: TRBJ2-5; D gene: TRBD2; clone size: .; CDR3 protein: CAWSVDWGGRKTQYF; CDR3 DNA: TGTGCCTGGAGTGTGGATTGGGGAGGGCGGAAGACCCAGTACTTC
V gene: TRBV5-4; J gene: TRBJ1-1; D gene: TRBD1; clone size: .; CDR3 protein: CASSPDRGYTEAFF; CDR3 DNA: TGTGCCAGCAGTCCGGACAGGGGGTACACTGAAGCTTTCTTT
V gene: TRBV2; J gene: TRBJ1-5; D gene: TRBD1; clone size: few; CDR3 protein: CASKDTGASNQPQHF; CDR3 DNA: TGTGCCAGCAAGGACACAGGGGCGAGCAATCAGCCCCAGCATTTT
V gene: TRBV7-9; J gene: TRBJ1-1; D gene: .; clone size: .; CDR3 protein: CASSLAETFAGLNTEAFF; CDR3 DNA: TGTGCCAGCAGCTTAGCAGAGACTTTTGCAGGGCTGAACACTGAAGCTTTCTTT